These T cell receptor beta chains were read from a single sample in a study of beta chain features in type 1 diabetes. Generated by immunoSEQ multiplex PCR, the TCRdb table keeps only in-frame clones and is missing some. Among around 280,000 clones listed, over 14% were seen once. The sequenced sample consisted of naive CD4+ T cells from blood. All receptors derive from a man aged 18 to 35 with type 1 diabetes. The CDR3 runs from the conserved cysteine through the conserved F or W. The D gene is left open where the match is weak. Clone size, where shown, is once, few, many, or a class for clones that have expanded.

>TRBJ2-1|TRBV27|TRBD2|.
TGTGCCAGCAGTTTACGTAGGGAGGGGAGCTCCTACAATGAGCAGTTCTTC
CASSLRREGSSYNEQFF
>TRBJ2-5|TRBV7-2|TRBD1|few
TGTGCCAGCAGCTTAGCGGCCGGGACAGGGGGGCGGACCCAGTACTTC
CASSLAAGTGGRTQYF
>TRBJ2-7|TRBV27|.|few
TGTGCCAGCAGTGCACCGGGTCCCCTCCGGCAGTACTTC
CASSAPGPLRQYF
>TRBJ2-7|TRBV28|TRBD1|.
TGTGCCAGCAGTGAAAATCCGGGACAGGGGGCCTACGAGCAGTACTTC
CASSENPGQGAYEQYF
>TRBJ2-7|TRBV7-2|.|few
TGTGCCAGCAGCTTAATACCCGCCAGGGCCCGCGAGCAGTACTTC
CASSLIPARAREQYF
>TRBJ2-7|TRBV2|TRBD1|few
TGTGCCAGCAGTGAATCGCGGACAGGGGCGGGCTACGAGCAGTACTTC
CASSESRTGAGYEQYF
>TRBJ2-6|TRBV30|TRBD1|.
TGTGCCTGGAGAATTAACAGGGGCCCGGCCAACGTCCTGACTTTC
CAWRINRGPANVLTF
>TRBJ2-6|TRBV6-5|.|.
TGTGCCAGCAGTTTGACGGGGGGGGCCAACGTCCTGACTTTC
CASSLTGGANVLTF
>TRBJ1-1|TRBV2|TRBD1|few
TGTGCCAGCAGGGACAGGGAGCCATTGAACACTGAAGCTTTCTTT
CASRDREPLNTEAFF
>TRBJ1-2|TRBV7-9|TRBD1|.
TGTGCCAGCAGCTTGGGGACAGACTATGGCTACACCTTC
CASSLGTDYGYTF
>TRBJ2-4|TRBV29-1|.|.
TGCAGCGTGCGGGGCCAGGACCTAGCCAAAAACATTCAGTACTTC
CSVRGQDLAKNIQYF
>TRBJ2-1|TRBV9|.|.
TGTGCCAGCAGCGTAGCTTCTGAGCGGCGGCTCCAGTTCTTC
CASSVASERRLQFF
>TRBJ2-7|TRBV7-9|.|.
TGTGCCAGCAGCCCCCCGCGGACCTACGAGCAGTACTTC
CASSPPRTYEQYF
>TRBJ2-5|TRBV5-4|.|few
TGTGCCAGCAGCTCTGACACCCAAGAGACCCAGTACTTC
CASSSDTQETQYF
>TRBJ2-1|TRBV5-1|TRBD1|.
TGCGCCAGCAGCTTGGCCGAGTACAGGGGGTGGGTTAACAATGAGCAGTTCTTC
CASSLAEYRGWVNNEQFF
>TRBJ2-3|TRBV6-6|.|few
TGTGCCAGCAGTTACCTCAGGGGGGGCACAGATACGCAGTATTTT
CASSYLRGGTDTQYF
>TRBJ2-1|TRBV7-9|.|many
TGTGCCGTCAGCCGGGGCTCCTACAATGAGCAGTTCTTC
CAVSRGSYNEQFF
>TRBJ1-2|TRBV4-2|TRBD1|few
TGTGCCAGCAGCCAAGAAAGGACAGGGGGGAACTATGGCTACACCTTC
CASSQERTGGNYGYTF
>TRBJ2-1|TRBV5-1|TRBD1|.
TGCGCCAGCAGCTTTGCATCCCGGGACAGGGTCGTTGGGCGATTCTTC
CASSFASRDRVVGRFF
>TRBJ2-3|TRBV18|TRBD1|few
TGTGCCAGCTCATTGGGACAGAGCACAGATACGCAGTATTTT
CASSLGQSTDTQYF
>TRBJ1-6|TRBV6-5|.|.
TGTGCCAGCAGTTACTCAGGGGGGGCAAATGGTTCACCCCTCCACTTT
CASSYSGGANGSPLHF
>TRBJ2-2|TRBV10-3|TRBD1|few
TGTGCCATCACCGACAGGGAGAACACCGGGGAGCTGTTTTTT
CAITDRENTGELFF
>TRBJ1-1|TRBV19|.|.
TGTGCCAGTAGTATAGTCGAACAGACTGAAGCTTTCTTT
CASSIVEQTEAFF
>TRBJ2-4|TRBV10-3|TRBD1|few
TGTGCCATCAGCGAAACAGGGGAACTAGCCAAAAACATTCAGTACTTC
CAISETGELAKNIQYF
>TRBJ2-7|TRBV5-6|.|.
TGTGCCAGCAGCCCCGGCAGGATTTTCTACGAGCAGTACTTC
CASSPGRIFYEQYF
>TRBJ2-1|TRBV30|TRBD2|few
TGTGCCTGGACTCCGGGAGGCCTTACCAATGAGCAGTTCTTC
CAWTPGGLTNEQFF
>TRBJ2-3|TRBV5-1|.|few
TGCGCCAGCAGCACCCCGGGAGTCACAGATACGCAGTATTTT
CASSTPGVTDTQYF
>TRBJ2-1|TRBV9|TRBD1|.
TGTGCCAGCAGCCCGGGGACAGGGAGCGGTGAGCAGTTCTTC
CASSPGTGSGEQFF
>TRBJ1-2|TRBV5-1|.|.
TGCGCCAGCAGCTTGAGACAGCGATATGGCTACACCTTC
CASSLRQRYGYTF
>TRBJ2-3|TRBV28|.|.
TGTGCCAGCACGGACAGTTCCACAGATACGCAGTATTTT
CASTDSSTDTQYF
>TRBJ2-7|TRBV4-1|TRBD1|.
TGCGCCAGCAGCGCATCGACAGGGGGTCCCTACGAGCAGTACTTC
CASSASTGGPYEQYF
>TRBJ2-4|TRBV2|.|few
TGTGCCAGTCGTTTTCGAGGAGCCAAAAACATTCAGTACTTC
CASRFRGAKNIQYF
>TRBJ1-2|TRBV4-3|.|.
TGCGCCAGCAGCCTACAGGTTAACTATGGCTACACCTTC
CASSLQVNYGYTF
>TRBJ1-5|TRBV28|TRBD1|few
TGTGCCAGCAGTAGGACAGGGGTTCAGCCCCAGCATTTT
CASSRTGVQPQHF
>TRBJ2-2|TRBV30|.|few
TGTGCCTCCCGGGATAGCGCGAACACCGGGGAGCTGTTTTTT
CASRDSANTGELFF
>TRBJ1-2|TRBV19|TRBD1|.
TGTGCCAGTAGTATAGCACAGGGGGCAGGCTACACCTTC
CASSIAQGAGYTF